Listed below are T cell receptor beta chains from one sample, sequenced in a study of human T cells and chemical hapten exposure. TCRdb reprocessed the RACE reads via MiXCR and lists one record per CDR3 protein. Of approximately 320,000 distinct CDR3 sequences listed, about 5% are singletons. Source: whole blood, taken in connection with sensitization to the hapten diphenylcyclopropenone (DPC). All receptors derive from a woman aged 18-35 years with alopecia areata. Some clones in this sample may be carry-over from other donors' samples. Both conserved end residues are part of each CDR3. The D gene is left open where the match is weak. Expanded clones get a size class; other rows say once, few or many, or leave the size out.

>TRBV4-3|TRBJ1-5|NA|14|many
CASSQDRDDQPQHF
TGCGCCAGCAGCCAAGACAGGGATGATCAGCCCCAGCATTTT
>TRBV6-5|TRBJ1-1|TRBD1|14|many
CASSPSRDRPQAFF
TGTGCCAGCAGTCCTAGCCGGGACAGACCCCAAGCTTTCTTT
>TRBV5-1|TRBJ2-7|TRBD1|12|many
CASSLGTGEQYF
TGCGCCAGCAGTCTGGGGACAGGCGAGCAGTACTTC
>TRBV28|TRBJ1-5|NA|16|many
CASSLWAQGGNQPQHF
TGTGCCAGCAGTTTGTGGGCCCAGGGCGGCAATCAGCCCCAGCATTTT
>TRBV6-5|TRBJ1-4|NA|13|NA
CASRAGAGEKLFF
TGTGCCAGCAGGGCAGGGGCCGGTGAAAAACTGTTTTTT
>TRBV7-2|TRBJ1-1|NA|14|NA
CASSLVGQGYEAFF
TGTGCCAGCAGCTTAGTCGGCCAGGGGTATGAAGCTTTCTTT
>TRBV5-1|TRBJ2-2|TRBD1|14|few
CASSWRQGTGELFF
TGCGCCAGCAGCTGGAGACAGGGGACCGGGGAGCTGTTTTTT
>TRBV7-9|TRBJ1-2|TRBD1|15|NA
CASSSRTGGPYGYTF
TGTGCCAGCAGCTCAAGGACAGGGGGCCCTTATGGCTACACCTTC
>TRBV5-6|TRBJ2-7|NA|14|NA
CASSLELQPYEQYF
TGTGCCAGCAGCTTGGAGCTACAGCCCTACGAGCAGTACTTC
>TRBV2|TRBJ1-5|NA|13|NA
CASATEGNQPQHF
TGTGCCAGCGCCACAGAGGGGAATCAGCCCCAGCATTTT
>TRBV29-1|TRBJ2-6|NA|16|many
CSVAQAGLSGANVLTF
TGCAGCGTTGCACAGGCGGGCCTCTCTGGGGCCAACGTCCTGACTTTC
>TRBV11-2|TRBJ2-7|NA|13|NA
CASSLRPVYEQYF
TGTGCCAGCAGCTTAAGACCCGTATACGAGCAGTACTTC
>TRBV7-8|TRBJ2-2|TRBD2|14|many
CASSATSVTGELFF
TGTGCCAGCAGCGCGACTAGCGTTACCGGGGAGCTGTTTTTT
>TRBV7-2|TRBJ1-1|NA|15|NA
CASSLATRIPTEAFF
TGTGCCAGCAGCTTAGCAACACGAATCCCCACTGAAGCTTTCTTT
>TRBV4-3|TRBJ1-1|NA|14|few
CASSQDRTNTEAFF
TGCGCCAGCAGCCAAGATAGGACCAACACTGAAGCTTTCTTT
>TRBV7-6|TRBJ2-5|NA|16|many
CASSLVQGQYQETQYF
TGTGCCAGCAGCTTAGTCCAGGGGCAGTACCAAGAGACCCAGTACTTC
>TRBV9|TRBJ1-2|NA|13|NA
CASSVVGGHGYTF
TGTGCCAGCAGCGTAGTCGGGGGCCATGGCTACACCTTC
>TRBV9|TRBJ2-7|NA|15|many
CASSAGQGGYYEQYF
TGTGCCAGCAGCGCGGGACAAGGGGGGTACTACGAGCAGTACTTC
>TRBV20-1|TRBJ1-4|NA|14|NA
CSARPGPTNEKLFF
TGCAGTGCTAGACCGGGGCCAACTAATGAAAAACTGTTTTTT
>TRBV4-3|TRBJ2-4|NA|17|many
CASSQDVRREAKNIQYF
TGCGCCAGCAGCCAAGATGTGAGGAGGGAAGCCAAAAACATTCAGTACTTC
>TRBV6-6|TRBJ2-7|NA|15|many
CASSYGGTDSYEQYF
TGTGCCAGCAGTTACGGGGGGACTGATTCCTACGAGCAGTACTTC
>TRBV12-3/TRBV12-4|TRBJ2-2|NA|16|NA
CASSLYRNTNTGELFF
TGTGCCAGCAGTTTGTATCGCAATACGAACACCGGGGAGCTGTTTTTT
>TRBV19|TRBJ2-1|NA|13|few
CASSILGYNEQFF
TGTGCCAGTAGTATCCTAGGCTACAATGAGCAGTTCTTC
>TRBV11-3|TRBJ1-2|NA|16|NA
CASTFPDRVISRGYTF
TGTGCCAGCACCTTCCCGGACCGTGTCATTAGTCGAGGCTACACCTTC
>TRBV4-3|TRBJ1-1|NA|15|many
CASSRSQGEDTEAFF
TGCGCCAGCAGCCGATCACAAGGGGAGGACACTGAAGCTTTCTTT
>TRBV11-2|TRBJ1-4|NA|13|NA
CASRPTTNEKLFF
TGTGCCAGCAGACCTACAACTAATGAAAAACTGTTTTTT
>TRBV6-6|TRBJ2-7|NA|14|many
CASSLTEINYEQYF
TGTGCCAGCAGCCTCACAGAAATTAACTACGAGCAGTACTTC
>TRBV7-9|TRBJ1-5|NA|15|many
CASSLQGTDYQPQHF
TGTGCCAGCAGCTTACAGGGGACTGATTATCAGCCCCAGCATTTT
>TRBV11-2|TRBJ2-7|NA|14|many
CASSRPVSFYEQYF
TGTGCCAGCAGCCGGCCCGTCAGTTTCTACGAGCAGTACTTC
>TRBV6-5|TRBJ2-7|TRBD2|17|NA
CASSYSRGDSKTYEQYF
TGTGCCAGCAGTTACTCGCGGGGGGACTCAAAAACCTACGAGCAGTACTTC
>TRBV6-6|TRBJ1-2|NA|13|few
CASQDPLNYGYTF
TGTGCCAGTCAGGATCCCCTCAACTATGGCTACACCTTC
>TRBV11-2|TRBJ2-1|TRBD2|17|many
CASSLVPRGGYYNEQFF
TGTGCCAGCAGCTTAGTCCCCCGCGGGGGTTACTACAATGAGCAGTTCTTC
>TRBV24-1|TRBJ1-5|TRBD1|16|few
CATSDPGQGRNQPQHF
TGTGCCACCAGTGATCCGGGACAGGGGCGGAATCAGCCCCAGCATTTT
>TRBV7-9|TRBJ1-4|NA|15|NA
CASSLWQGTNEKLFF
TGTGCCAGCAGCTTATGGCAGGGGACTAATGAAAAACTGTTTTTT
>TRBV19|TRBJ2-1|TRBD2|19|NA
CASSRRLAGGPLRYNEQFF
TGTGCCAGTAGTAGACGACTAGCGGGGGGGCCTTTGCGATACAATGAGCAGTTCTTC
>TRBV5-1|TRBJ1-1|NA|13|many
CASRKGENTEAFF
TGCGCCAGCAGGAAAGGGGAGAACACTGAAGCTTTCTTT
>TRBV9|TRBJ2-7|NA|15|NA
CASSVGADSSYEQYF
TGTGCCAGCAGCGTAGGGGCAGATAGCTCCTACGAGCAGTACTTC
>TRBV29-1|TRBJ2-7|TRBD1|15|few
CSVEIRDRGRGEQYF
TGCAGCGTTGAAATCCGGGACAGGGGGCGAGGGGAGCAGTACTTC
>TRBV6-1|TRBJ1-1|TRBD1|16|NA
CASRAGTGGMRTEAFF
TGTGCCAGCAGGGCCGGGACAGGGGGGATGAGGACTGAAGCTTTCTTT
>TRBV20-1|TRBJ1-1|NA|14|many
CSASWDRGGTEAFF
TGCAGTGCTAGTTGGGACCGGGGGGGTACTGAAGCTTTCTTT
>TRBV6-5|TRBJ2-3|NA|14|NA
CASSYDFGTDTQYF
TGTGCCAGCAGTTATGACTTTGGCACAGATACGCAGTATTTT
>TRBV20-1|TRBJ2-7|NA|10|NA
CSATENEQYF
TGCAGTGCTACCGAAAACGAGCAGTACTTC
>TRBV28|TRBJ2-7|NA|14|NA
CASSLPSISYEQYF
TGTGCCAGCAGCCTCCCAAGTATTTCCTACGAGCAGTACTTC
>TRBV5-1|TRBJ2-3|NA|13|NA
CASSLAREDTQYF
TGCGCCAGCAGCTTGGCACGAGAGGATACGCAGTATTTT
>TRBV7-9|TRBJ1-1|NA|14|NA
CASSLAVKGTEAFF
TGTGCCAGCAGCTTAGCGGTCAAGGGCACTGAAGCTTTCTTT
>TRBV27|TRBJ2-1|TRBD2|13|many
CATTSGGGNEQFF
TGTGCCACCACTAGCGGGGGGGGCAATGAGCAGTTCTTC
>TRBV7-2|TRBJ2-3|TRBD2|15|many
CASSSGLAPLDTQYF
TGTGCCAGCAGTTCGGGACTAGCCCCACTCGATACGCAGTATTTT
>TRBV12-3/TRBV12-4|TRBJ1-1|NA|11|many
CASRYRREAFF
TGTGCCAGCAGGTACAGGAGAGAAGCTTTCTTT
>TRBV12-3/TRBV12-4|TRBJ1-3|NA|16|NA
CASSFRQAGSGNTIYF
TGTGCCAGCAGTTTTCGGCAGGCCGGCTCTGGAAACACCATATATTTT